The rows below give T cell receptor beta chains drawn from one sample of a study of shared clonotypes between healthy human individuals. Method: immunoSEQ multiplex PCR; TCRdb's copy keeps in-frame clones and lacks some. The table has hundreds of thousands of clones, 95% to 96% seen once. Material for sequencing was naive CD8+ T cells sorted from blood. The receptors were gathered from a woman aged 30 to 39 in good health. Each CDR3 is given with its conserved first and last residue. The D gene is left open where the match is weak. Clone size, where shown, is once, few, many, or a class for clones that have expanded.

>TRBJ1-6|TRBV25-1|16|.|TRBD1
TGTGCCAGCAGAATGAACACAGGGGACTATAATTCACCCCTCCACTTT
CASRMNTGDYNSPLHF
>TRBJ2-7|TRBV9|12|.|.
TGTGCCAGCAGCTCGAGTGGTTACGAGCAGTACTTC
CASSSSGYEQYF
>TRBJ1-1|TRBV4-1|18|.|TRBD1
TGCGCCAGCAGCCCAAGTGTGGGACAGGGGGCGTCGACCTCTGAAGCTTTCTTT
CASSPSVGQGASTSEAFF
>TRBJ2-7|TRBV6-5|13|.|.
TGTGCCAGCAGCCCCGAGGCGGCCTACGAGCAGTACTTC
CASSPEAAYEQYF
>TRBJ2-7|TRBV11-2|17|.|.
TGTGCCAGCAGCTTAGACGCAACCGGGACATTGCTCCACGAGCAGTACTTC
CASSLDATGTLLHEQYF
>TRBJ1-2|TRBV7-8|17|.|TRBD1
TGTGCCAGCAGCTTAGTATCCAGGGGGGGCCAAAACTATGGCTACACCTTC
CASSLVSRGGQNYGYTF
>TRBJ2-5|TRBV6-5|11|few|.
TGTGCCAGCACCGACGGTGGGACCCAGTACTTC
CASTDGGTQYF
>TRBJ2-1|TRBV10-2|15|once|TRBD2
TGCGCCAGCAGTGATGGTCTAGCGGGAGGGCCTGGGCAGTTCTTC
CASSDGLAGGPGQFF
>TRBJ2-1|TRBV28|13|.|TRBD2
TGTGCCAGCATTGCGGGAGGTAGTAATGAGCAGTTCTTC
CASIAGGSNEQFF
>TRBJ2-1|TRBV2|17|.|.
TGTGCCAGCAGGGGGATCTTAGCGGATAGCTCCTACAATGAGCAGTTCTTC
CASRGILADSSYNEQFF
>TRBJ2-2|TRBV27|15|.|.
TGTGCCAGCAGTCTAACGGGTTTTAACGGCGGGGAGCTGTTTTTT
CASSLTGFNGGELFF
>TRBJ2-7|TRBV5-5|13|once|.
TGTGCCAGCAGCCCCGACTTGGCAGGTGAGCAGTACTTC
CASSPDLAGEQYF
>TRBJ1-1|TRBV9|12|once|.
TGTGCCAGCAGGGGGGCTGGCACTGAAGCTTTCTTT
CASRGAGTEAFF
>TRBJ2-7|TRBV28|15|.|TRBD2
TGTGCCAGCAGTTTCTTTGGGACTACGGAGTACGAGCAGTACTTC
CASSFFGTTEYEQYF